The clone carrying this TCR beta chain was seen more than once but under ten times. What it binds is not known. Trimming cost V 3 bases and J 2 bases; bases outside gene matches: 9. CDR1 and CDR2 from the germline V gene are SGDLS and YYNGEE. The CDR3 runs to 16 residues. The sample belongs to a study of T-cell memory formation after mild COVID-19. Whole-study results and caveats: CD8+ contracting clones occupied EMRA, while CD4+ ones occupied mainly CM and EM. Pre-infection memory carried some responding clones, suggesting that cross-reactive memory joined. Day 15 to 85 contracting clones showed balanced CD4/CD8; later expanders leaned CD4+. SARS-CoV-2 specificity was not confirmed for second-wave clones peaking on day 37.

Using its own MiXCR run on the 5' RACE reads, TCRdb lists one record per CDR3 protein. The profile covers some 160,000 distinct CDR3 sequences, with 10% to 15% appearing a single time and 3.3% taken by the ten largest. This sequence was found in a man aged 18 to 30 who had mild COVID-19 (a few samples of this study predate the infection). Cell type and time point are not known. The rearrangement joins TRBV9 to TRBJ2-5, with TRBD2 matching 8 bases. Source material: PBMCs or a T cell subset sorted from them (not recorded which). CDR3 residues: CASSAGLAYKQETQYF. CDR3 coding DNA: TGTGCCAGCAGCGCCGGACTAGCCTACAAACAAGAGACCCAGTACTTC.